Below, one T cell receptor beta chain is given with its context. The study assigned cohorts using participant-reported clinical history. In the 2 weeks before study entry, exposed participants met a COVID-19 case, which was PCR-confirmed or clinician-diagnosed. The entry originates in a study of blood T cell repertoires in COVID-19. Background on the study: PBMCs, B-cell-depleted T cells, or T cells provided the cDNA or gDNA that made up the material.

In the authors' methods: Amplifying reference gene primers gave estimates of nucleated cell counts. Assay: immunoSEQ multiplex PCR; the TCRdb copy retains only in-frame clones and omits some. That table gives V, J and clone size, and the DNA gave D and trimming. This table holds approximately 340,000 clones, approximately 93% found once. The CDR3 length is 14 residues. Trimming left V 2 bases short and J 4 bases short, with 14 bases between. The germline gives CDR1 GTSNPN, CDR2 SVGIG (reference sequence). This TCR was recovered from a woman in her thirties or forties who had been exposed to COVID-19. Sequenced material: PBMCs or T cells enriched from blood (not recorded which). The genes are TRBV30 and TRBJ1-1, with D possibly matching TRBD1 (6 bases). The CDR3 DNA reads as TGTGCCTGGAGTAAAGGGGGTTCGGGCACTGAAGCTTTCTTT. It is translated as CAWSKGGSGTEAFF.